This passage covers 18 T cell receptor beta chains from one sample sequenced in a study of molecular identifiers for immune sequencing clone quantification. Each CDR3 protein gets one entry after TCRdb re-called the PCR reads with MiXCR. The sample contains some 65,000 distinct CDR3 sequences, approximately 18% of which appear only once. Sequencing was carried out using naive CD8+ T cells from blood, with Jurkat cell RNA spiked in. Stated subset: FACS-sorted CD8+CD4-CCR7+CD45RA+ naive T cells. The receptors were sampled from a human donor in good health. Some libraries in this study had Jurkat cell RNA spiked in.

The sample holds a few counts of this clonotype. The chain links TRBV10-1 to TRBJ1-1, with a possible D match to TRBD1 (6 bases). The germline V gene encodes CDR1 WNHNN and CDR2 SYGVQD (reference sequence). The CDR3 has 15 residues. V gave up 8 bases and J gave up 3 bases, with 19 bases separating them. The CDR3 coding sequence is TGCGCCAGCTCTCTGGGGGCGAGTGGGTACACTGAAGCTTTCTTT. Translation: CASSLGASGYTEAFF.

A remark on this clonotype: This may come from a read error, since a much larger clone is one base off. The chain carries TRBV2 and TRBJ2-5; 9 nucleotides agree with TRBD2. Germline values: CDR1 SNHLY, CDR2 FYNNEI. The CDR3 has 17 residues. The CDR3 sequence is CASSAGLAGLYQKTQYF. CDR3 sequence (DNA): TGTGCCAGCAGTGCCGGTCTAGCGGGATTATACCAAAAGACCCAGTACTTC. Together with reference TRBV2 and TRBJ2-5, the CDR3 gives the full variable domain: EPEVTQTPSHQVTQMGQEVILRCVPISNHLYFYWYRQILGQKVEFLVSFYNNEISEKSEIFDDQFSVERPDGSNFTLKIRSTKLEDSAMYFCASSAGLAGLYQKTQYFGPGTRLLVL.

This clonotype counts as medium-sized. The genes are TRBV23-1 and TRBJ2-6, with D perhaps TRBD1 (6 bases). TRBV23-1 is an ORF; its function is uncertain. The CDR3 is 21 amino acids. Trimming left V 4 bases short and J 0 bases short, with 25 bases between. The CDR3 region is CASSPTLHIRGRNSGANVLTF. The CDR3 DNA is TGCGCCAGCAGTCCAACGCTCCACATCAGGGGCCGCAACTCTGGGGCCAACGTCCTGACTTTC.

This clonotype was counted between two and nine times. V usage is TRBV12-3 or TRBV12-4 and J usage is TRBJ1-2; tentatively, D is TRBD1 (5 bases). V was shortened by 4 bases and J by 8 bases, with 17 bases between the two germline ends. CDR3 length: 14 residues. The CDR3 nucleotides are TGTGCCAGCAGTTATGGGGGGGGGGTGGACGGCTACACCTTC. Amino acid sequence: CASSYGGGVDGYTF.

This clonotype appeared many times. This chain uses TRBV28 with TRBJ2-3; D possibly corresponds to TRBD1 (5 bases). The V gene lost 5 bases and the J gene lost 0 bases, with 18 bases spanning the gap. Germline V gives CDR1 MDHEN, CDR2 SYDVKM. The CDR3 covers 17 residues. Written as DNA, the CDR3 is TGTGCCAGCAGTATAGGGGCGGAAACACATAGCACAGATACGCAGTATTTT. Its protein is CASSIGAETHSTDTQYF. Full variable domain (missing parts from reference TRBV28 and TRBJ2-3): DVKVTQSSRYLVKRTGEKVFLECVQDMDHENMFWYRQDPGLGLRLIYFSYDVKMKEKGDIPEGYSVSREKKERFSLILESASTNQTSMYLCASSIGAETHSTDTQYFGPGTRLTVL.

This clonotype was recorded at least ten times. Here the CDR3 DNA reads TGTGCCAGCAGCTCCCCAGGGGATCATTACGAGCAGTACTTC. This gives the protein CASSSPGDHYEQYF. The rearrangement joins TRBV5-4 to TRBJ2-7; tentative D call: TRBD1 (6 bases). There are 14 residues in the CDR3. Germline CDR1 and CDR2: SGHNT and YYREEE (reference sequence). Trimming took off 3 bases at V and 4 bases at J, with 14 bases between the two ends.

V gene TRBV6-5 combines with J gene TRBJ2-5; TRBD1 might be the D (6 bases). Per germline, CDR1 MNHEY and CDR2 SVGAGI. The CDR3 runs to 15 residues. V was clipped by 5 bases and J by 7 bases, with 20 bases between them. CDR3 coding DNA: TGTGCCAGCAGTGGATCCGGGACAACCTGGGGGACCCAGTACTTC. Its translation: CASSGSGTTWGTQYF.

Turning to this clonotype: A clone one base away is much larger, so this may be a read error. This chain uses TRBV9 with TRBJ2-7; tentatively, D is TRBD1 or TRBD2 (5 bases each). Germline CDR1 and CDR2: SGDLS and YYNGEE. CDR3 length: 14 amino acids. The CDR3 protein is CASSVGQGVYVQYF. The CDR3 DNA reads TGTGCCAGCAGCGTCGGTCAGGGAGTCTACGTGCAGTACTTC.

This clonotype was seen repeatedly, ten times or more. This chain links TRBV30 with TRBJ2-2; D gene uncertain. V gave up 4 bases and J gave up 5 bases, with 11 bases separating them. Germline V gives CDR1 GTSNPN, CDR2 SVGIG (reference sequence). This CDR3 has 13 amino acids. The CDR3 DNA is TGTGCCTGGATGGCTCTATATACCGGGGAGCTGTTTTTT. Translated, it gives CAWMALYTGELFF.

This clonotype occurred many times. This chain connects TRBV11-2 to TRBJ1-3; D is ambiguous. Trimming took off 6 bases at V and 4 bases at J, with 7 bases between the two ends. The CDR3 extends over 12 amino acids. Germline V CDR1 and CDR2: SGHAT, FQNNGV. Here the CDR3 reads CASSSAGNTIYF. As DNA, the CDR3 is TGTGCCAGCAGTTCCGCCGGAAACACCATATATTTT. Full variable domain (missing parts from reference TRBV11-2 and TRBJ1-3): EAGVAQSPRYKIIEKRQSVAFWCNPISGHATLYWYQQILGQGPKLLIQFQNNGVVDDSQLPKDRFSAERLKGVDSTLKIQPAKLEDSAVYLCASSSAGNTIYFGEGSWLTVV.

This clonotype was detected ten times or more. V is TRBV27 and J is TRBJ2-3, with D maybe TRBD2 (5 bases). The germline CDR1 and CDR2 sequences are MNHEY and SMNVEV (reference sequence). This CDR3 has 16 amino acids. Trimming cost V 5 bases and J 5 bases, with 20 bases left between them. CDR3 bases: TGTGCCAGCAGTCCCTATAGCGTTAGACTCATAGATACGCAGTATTTT. Amino acids: CASSPYSVRLIDTQYF.

This clonotype was counted ten times or more. The chain couples TRBV6-2 or TRBV6-3 to TRBJ2-7; D call uncertain. The V gene lost 2 bases and the J gene lost 0 bases, with 14 bases spanning the gap. Germline V CDR1 and CDR2: MNHEY, SVGEGT. This CDR3 contains 16 residues. The CDR3 here is CASSYNVRESSYEQYF. The CDR3 coding sequence is TGTGCCAGCAGTTACAATGTAAGGGAAAGCTCCTACGAGCAGTACTTC.

CDR3 loop: CSARDPFSDTLHF. The CDR3 coding sequence is TGCAGTGCTAGAGATCCCTTCTCAGACACCCTCCACTTT. The gene calls are TRBV20-1 and TRBJ1-6; D is uncertain. V dropped 0 bases and J dropped 14 bases, with 14 bases sitting between them. Germline CDR1 is DFQATT and CDR2 is SNEGSKA (reference sequence). The length of the CDR3 is 13 residues.

This clonotype was seen a few times. The gene calls are TRBV3-1 and TRBJ1-2; 8 positions match TRBD1. The J segment lost 4 bases and the V segment lost 4 bases, leaving 2 bases of the junction unmatched. The CDR3 is 13 amino acids. The germline gives CDR1 LGHDT, CDR2 YNNKEL (reference sequence). For the CDR3, the DNA is TGTGCCAGCAGCCCGGGGACAGGCTATGGCTACACCTTC. The encoded protein is CASSPGTGYGYTF.

This clonotype was observed many times. The chain couples TRBV10-3 to TRBJ2-7; maybe TRBD1 (6 bases). In germline, CDR1 is ENHRY, CDR2 SYGVKD. The CDR3 is 13 residues long. V was pared by 8 bases and J by 1 base, with 12 bases between. CDR3 sequence reads: CAIGPGESYEQYF. The CDR3, as DNA: TGTGCCATCGGACCAGGGGAATCCTACGAGCAGTACTTC.

As regards this clonotype: A much larger clonotype is one base distant, so this may be a read error. The chain recombines TRBV7-9 with TRBJ2-7; D might be TRBD1 (6 bases). The V end was cut by 5 bases, the J end by 4 bases, with 12 bases between. The CDR3 extends over 13 amino acids. The germline V gene encodes CDR1 SEHNR and CDR2 FQNEAQ (reference sequence). CDR3 nucleotides: TGTGCCAGCAGCATGGAGACAGGATACGAGCAGTACTTC. Translated, it gives CASSMETGYEQYF. Based on the CDR3 plus reference TRBV7-9 and TRBJ2-7, the full variable domain is DTGVSQNPRHKITKRGQNVTFRCDPISEHNRLYWYRQTLGQGPEFLTYFQNEAQLEKSRLLSDRFSAERPKGSFSTLEIQRTEQGDSAMYLCASSMETGYEQYFGPGTRLTVT.

At least ten counts were recorded for this clonotype. The chain employs TRBV3-1 and TRBJ2-7, with D possibly being TRBD2 (5 bases). This CDR3 spans 13 amino acids. V dropped 0 bases and J dropped 3 bases, with 6 bases sitting between them. Germline lookup yields CDR1 LGHDT and CDR2 YNNKEL (reference sequence). The CDR3 DNA sequence: TGTGCCAGCAGCCAAGACAGCGGCTACGAGCAGTACTTC. Its protein product is CASSQDSGYEQYF.

This clonotype was recorded only once. An end of the junction does not agree with germline; a read error may underlie this. V usage is TRBV7-9 and J usage is TRBJ1-1; weak D call: TRBD1 (5 bases). The length of the CDR3 is 17 residues. Germline V lookup: CDR1 SEHNR, CDR2 FQNEAQ (reference sequence). CDR3 in amino acids: CASSLAYRELMDTEALF. DNA of the CDR3: TGTGCCAGCAGCTTAGCCTACAGAGAACTTATGGACACTGAAGCTCTCTTT.